The rows below give T cell receptor beta chains drawn from one sample of a study of cytomegalovirus exposure and HLA in healthy donors. Measured with immunoSEQ multiplex PCR; TCRdb has only the in-frame clones, and not every one. This table holds 150,000 to 200,000 clones, 65% to 80% found once. The sequencing input was PBMCs. The receptors originated from a woman between 40 and 50 years old in good health and CMV-seropositive. Both conserved end residues are part of each CDR3. A D gene is named only where the DNA matches it firmly. Rows give clone size only sometimes, using once, few, many, or a class for an expanded clone.

TRBJ2-4,NA,NA,TRBV21-1,TGTGCCTATAACCCCGCGACAGGGATGATTCTAGCCAAAAACATTCAGTACTTC,CAYNPATGMILAKNIQYF
TRBJ1-4,NA,NA,TRBV6-6,TGTGCCAGCAGTCCCCCTAGTCGGGGTGAAAAACTGTTTTTT,CASSPPSRGEKLFF
TRBJ2-3,NA,TRBD2,TRBV30,TGTGCCTGGAGTACCGGGACTAGCGGGAGGAGGGGCACAGATACGCAGTATTTT,CAWSTGTSGRRGTDTQYF
TRBJ2-5,NA,NA,TRBV14,TGTGCCAGCAGCCCAGGAGAGACCCAGTACTTC,CASSPGETQYF
TRBJ1-1,once,NA,TRBV25-1,TGTGCCAGCAGTGACGGGTCCCGCGCTTTCTTT,CASSDGSRAFF
TRBJ2-1,few,NA,TRBV6-5,TGTGCCAGCAGTTACTCTACTCAGGGGACGGGTGAGCAGTTCTTC,CASSYSTQGTGEQFF
TRBJ2-6,NA,NA,TRBV5-1,TGCGCCAGCAGCTTGGACAGCCGCTCTGGGGCCAACGTCCTGACTTTC,CASSLDSRSGANVLTF
TRBJ1-1,NA,NA,TRBV18,TGTGCCAGCTCACCTGAACAGGGGAACACTGAAGCTTTCTTT,CASSPEQGNTEAFF
TRBJ2-7,NA,NA,TRBV10-2,TGCGCCAGCAGGGAGAGAGCGGCCTACGAGCAGTACTTC,CASRERAAYEQYF
TRBJ2-2,few,TRBD2,TRBV27,TGTGCCACCTCTCCCGGGACTAGCGCAGGGGAGCTGTTTTTT,CATSPGTSAGELFF
TRBJ1-4,NA,TRBD1,TRBV5-4,TGTGCCAGCAGCTTGGGGACAGGGTTCGAAGAAAAACTGTTTTTT,CASSLGTGFEEKLFF
TRBJ1-2,few,NA,TRBV10-1,TGCGCCAGCACCCGGGACTATGGCTACACCTTC,CASTRDYGYTF
TRBJ2-5,NA,TRBD1,TRBV5-1,TGCGCCAGCAGCCCACAAGACAGGGTAGCAGAGACCCAGTACTTC,CASSPQDRVAETQYF
TRBJ1-6,NA,NA,TRBV5-6,TGTGCCAGCAGCCCCGACGGACACTATAATTCACCCCTCCACTTT,CASSPDGHYNSPLHF
TRBJ1-5,NA,NA,TRBV6-1,TGTGCCAGCAGTGAACCTACGGGGGGAACTCAGCCCCAGCATTTT,CASSEPTGGTQPQHF
TRBJ1-5,NA,NA,TRBV4-1,TGCGCCAGCAGCCGGGGGGATGGCAGCAATCAGCCCCAGCATTTT,CASSRGDGSNQPQHF
TRBJ1-1,few,NA,TRBV7-2,TGTGCCAGCAGCTTCCTTAGTACTGAAGCTTTCTTT,CASSFLSTEAFF
TRBJ2-5,once,NA,TRBV7-2,TGTGCCAGCAGCCCGGGACTTCTATGGGGGGAGACCCAGTACTTC,CASSPGLLWGETQYF
TRBJ1-2,NA,NA,TRBV7-2,TGTGCCAGCAGCCCGTACCAGGTGGGGGCGAGGGGCTACACCTTC,CASSPYQVGARGYTF
TRBJ1-2,NA,NA,TRBV11-2,TGTGCCAGCAGCTTAGAGGGCAGCGGCTATGGCTACACCTTC,CASSLEGSGYGYTF
TRBJ2-3,NA,TRBD2,TRBV10-2,TGCGCCAGTACCCCCGCGGGAGGGGGAGATACGCAGTATTTT,CASTPAGGGDTQYF
TRBJ1-5,NA,NA,TRBV6-1,TGTGCCAGCAGTGTGAGGGGGTATCAGCCCCAGCATTTT,CASSVRGYQPQHF
TRBJ1-1,few,TRBD1,TRBV9,TGTGCCAGCAGCGAAGGGACAGGGGTGGGAACTGAAGCTTTCTTT,CASSEGTGVGTEAFF
TRBJ2-1,NA,TRBD2,TRBV29-1,TGCAGCGTTGAATTTCCCCTTACTAGCGGGAGGTCCAATGAGCAGTTCTTC,CSVEFPLTSGRSNEQFF
TRBJ1-1,NA,NA,TRBV6-1,TGTGCCAGCAGTGAAGAGGAGAGAGTGAACACTGAAGCTTTCTTT,CASSEEERVNTEAFF
TRBJ2-7,NA,TRBD2,TRBV7-9,TGTGCCAGCAGCTCCAGCGGGGGGCCGTACGAGCAGTACTTC,CASSSSGGPYEQYF
TRBJ1-2,NA,NA,TRBV30,TGTGCCTGGAGGGACATGAGGGCGGGGGTCTATGGCTACACCTTC,CAWRDMRAGVYGYTF
TRBJ2-7,NA,NA,TRBV7-2,TGTGCCAGCAGCTCGAACCCCAGCTACGAGCAGTACTTC,CASSSNPSYEQYF
TRBJ2-1,NA,TRBD2,TRBV2,TGTGCCAGCAGTGGGGGTAGCGGGAGCGGTGAGCAGTTCTTC,CASSGGSGSGEQFF
TRBJ1-2,NA,TRBD1,TRBV10-3,TGTGCCATCAGTGAGTCGCCGGGACAGGGCTCCAACTACTATGGCTACACCTTC,CAISESPGQGSNYYGYTF
TRBJ2-7,NA,NA,TRBV19,TGTGCCAGTAGTCGCGGAACAGGTTTGTACGAGCAGTACTTC,CASSRGTGLYEQYF
TRBJ2-7,NA,TRBD1,TRBV27,TGTGCCAGCAGTTTTTCGGGACAGGCCTACGAGCAGTACTTC,CASSFSGQAYEQYF
TRBJ2-5,NA,NA,TRBV25-1,TGTGCCAGCAGTGACGGGGTTGTAGAGACCCAGTACTTC,CASSDGVVETQYF
TRBJ2-2,NA,TRBD2,TRBV5-1,TGCGCCAGCAGCTTGGCACTAGCGGGAGGCGCCCCGGAGCTGTTTTTT,CASSLALAGGAPELFF
TRBJ2-1,NA,NA,TRBV15,TGTGCCACCAGCAGAGATCGGGGACTCGTTTACAATGAGCAGTTCTTC,CATSRDRGLVYNEQFF
TRBJ1-1,NA,NA,TRBV6-1,TGTGCCAGCAGTGAAGGGGCAGCCAACACTGAAGCTTTCTTT,CASSEGAANTEAFF
TRBJ1-4,NA,NA,TRBV4-1,TGCGCCAGCAGCCAAGATCAGGGAGGGTTCGGAAAACTGTTTTTT,CASSQDQGGFGKLFF
TRBJ2-5,NA,TRBD2,TRBV7-2,TGTGCCAGCAGCTTTTCTAGCGGGGGGCGTGAGACCCAGTACTTC,CASSFSSGGRETQYF
TRBJ2-1,NA,NA,TRBV6-5,TGTGCCAGCAGTACGACAGGTCAAGTCGGCAATGAGCAGTTCTTC,CASSTTGQVGNEQFF
TRBJ2-7,NA,NA,TRBV27,TGTGCCAGCAGTTTATCGGGGGGTGGCTACGAGCAGTACTTC,CASSLSGGGYEQYF
TRBJ2-7,few,TRBD2,TRBV7-9,TGTGCCAGCAGCTTAGCCCCTAGCGGGGCCACCTACGAGCAGTACTTC,CASSLAPSGATYEQYF
TRBJ1-1,NA,NA,TRBV29-1,TGCAGCGTTGAAGAAGGGGATTATTGGGGAGCTTTCTTT,CSVEEGDYWGAFF
TRBJ1-1,few,NA,TRBV18,TGTGCCAGCTCACCAGGGCTGAACACTGAAGCTTTCTTT,CASSPGLNTEAFF
TRBJ1-4,NA,TRBD1,TRBV6-1,TGTGCCAGCAGTGAGAGCCAGGGGGCAGCTAATGAAAAACTGTTTTTT,CASSESQGAANEKLFF
TRBJ2-2,NA,NA,TRBV5-4,TGTGCCAGCAGCTTGGCCGCGGGCCTGGGGAACACCGGGGAGCTGTTTTTT,CASSLAAGLGNTGELFF
TRBJ1-2,few,TRBD1,TRBV25-1,TGTGCCAGCAGTGAATCTCCAGGGGGAGACTATGGCTACACCTTC,CASSESPGGDYGYTF
TRBJ1-1,NA,TRBD1,TRBV25-1,TGTGCCAGCGGCGACAGGGACACTGAAGCTTTCTTT,CASGDRDTEAFF
TRBJ2-1,NA,NA,TRBV29-1,TGCAGCGTTGAAGATTGGGTAGGTGGTGCAGGGAATGAGCAGTTCTTC,CSVEDWVGGAGNEQFF
TRBJ2-4,NA,TRBD1,TRBV7-6,TGTGCCAGCAGCTTAGTAGGCACAGGGGACATCCAGTACTTC,CASSLVGTGDIQYF
TRBJ2-5,NA,NA,TRBV7-6,TGTGCCAGCAGCTTAGCGGGGGGACCAGAGACCCAGTACTTC,CASSLAGGPETQYF
TRBJ1-2,NA,NA,TRBV6-5,TGTGCCAGCAGCCCTACCCAGGAGGAATACTATGGCTACACCTTC,CASSPTQEEYYGYTF